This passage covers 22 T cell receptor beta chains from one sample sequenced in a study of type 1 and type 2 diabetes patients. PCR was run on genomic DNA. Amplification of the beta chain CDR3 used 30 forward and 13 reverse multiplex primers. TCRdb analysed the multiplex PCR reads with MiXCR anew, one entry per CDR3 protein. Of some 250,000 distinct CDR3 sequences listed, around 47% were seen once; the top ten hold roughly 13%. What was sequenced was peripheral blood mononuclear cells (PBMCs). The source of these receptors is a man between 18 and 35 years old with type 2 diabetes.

CDR3 DNA sequence: TGTGCCAGCAGCTTTTCGACCGCCAGTGGCTACACCTTC. This encodes CASSFSTASGYTF. The V call is TRBV5-8, the J call TRBJ1-2; D call uncertain. The V gene lost 2 bases and the J gene lost 7 bases, with 12 bases spanning the gap. This CDR3 is 13 amino acids long. Per germline, CDR1 SGHTS and CDR2 YDEGEE.

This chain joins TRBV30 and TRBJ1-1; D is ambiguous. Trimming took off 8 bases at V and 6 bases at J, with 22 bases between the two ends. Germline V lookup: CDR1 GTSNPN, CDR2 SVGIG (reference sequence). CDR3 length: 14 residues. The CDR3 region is CASSFNGDLAEAFF. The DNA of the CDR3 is TGTGCCAGCAGCTTTAACGGGGATCTCGCTGAAGCTTTCTTT.

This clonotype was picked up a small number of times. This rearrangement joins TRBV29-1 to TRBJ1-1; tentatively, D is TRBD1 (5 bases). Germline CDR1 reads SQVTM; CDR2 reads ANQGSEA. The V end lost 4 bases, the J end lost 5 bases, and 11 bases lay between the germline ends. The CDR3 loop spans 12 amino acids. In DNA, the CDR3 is TGCAGCGTTGCTGTCTGGGGGACTGAAGCTTTCTTT. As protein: CSVAVWGTEAFF. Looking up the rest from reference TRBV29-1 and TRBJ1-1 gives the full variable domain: SAVISQKPSRDICQRGTSLTIQCQVDSQVTMMFWYRQQPGQSLTLIATANQGSEATYESGFVIDKFPISRPNLTFSTLTVSNMSPEDSSIYLCSVAVWGTEAFFGQGTRLTVV.

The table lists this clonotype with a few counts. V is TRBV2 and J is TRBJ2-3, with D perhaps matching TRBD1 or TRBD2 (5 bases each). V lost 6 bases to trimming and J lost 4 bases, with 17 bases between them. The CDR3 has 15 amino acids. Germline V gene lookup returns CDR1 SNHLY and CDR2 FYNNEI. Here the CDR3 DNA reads TGTGCCAGCAGGGATTCACTGGGGGAGCCAGATACGCAGTATTTT. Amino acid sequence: CASRDSLGEPDTQYF. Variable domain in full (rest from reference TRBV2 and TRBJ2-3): EPEVTQTPSHQVTQMGQEVILRCVPISNHLYFYWYRQILGQKVEFLVSFYNNEISEKSEIFDDQFSVERPDGSNFTLKIRSTKLEDSAMYFCASRDSLGEPDTQYFGPGTRLTVL.

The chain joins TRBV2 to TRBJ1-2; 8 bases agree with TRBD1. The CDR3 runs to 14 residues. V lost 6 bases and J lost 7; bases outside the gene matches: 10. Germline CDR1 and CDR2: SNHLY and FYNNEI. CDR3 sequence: CASSLRTGKVGYTF. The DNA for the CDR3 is TGTGCCAGCAGCCTCAGGACAGGGAAAGTTGGCTACACCTTC.

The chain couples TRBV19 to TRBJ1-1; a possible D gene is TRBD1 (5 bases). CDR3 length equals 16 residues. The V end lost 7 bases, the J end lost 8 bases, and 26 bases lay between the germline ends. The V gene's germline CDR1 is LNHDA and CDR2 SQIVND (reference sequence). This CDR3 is CASIEFVTGTKREAFF. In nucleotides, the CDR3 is TGTGCCAGTATAGAATTTGTAACAGGCACAAAACGAGAAGCTTTCTTT.

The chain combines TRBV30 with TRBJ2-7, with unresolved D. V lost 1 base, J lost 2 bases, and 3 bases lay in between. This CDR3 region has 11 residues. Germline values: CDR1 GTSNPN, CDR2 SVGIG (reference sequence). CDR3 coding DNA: TGTGCCTGGAGTGCCCCCTACGAGCAGTACTTC. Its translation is CAWSAPYEQYF.

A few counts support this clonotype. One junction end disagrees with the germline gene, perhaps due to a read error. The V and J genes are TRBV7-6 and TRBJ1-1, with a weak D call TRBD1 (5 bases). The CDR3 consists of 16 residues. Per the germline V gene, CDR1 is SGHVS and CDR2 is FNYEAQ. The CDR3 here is CASSLVNGGMDTEAFF. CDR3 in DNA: TGTGCCAGCAGCTTAGTTAACGGAGGGATGGACACTGAAGCCTTCTTT. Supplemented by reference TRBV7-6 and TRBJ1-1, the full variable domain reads GAGVSQSPRYKVTKRGQDVALRCDPISGHVSLYWYRQALGQGPEFLTYFNYEAQQDKSGLPNDRFSAERPEGSISTLTIQRTEQRDSAMYRCASSLVNGGMDTEAFFGQGTRLTVV.

The chain's CDR3 is CASSQDFRGSQPQHF. CDR3 DNA: TGCGCCAGCAGCCAAGATTTCAGGGGCAGTCAGCCCCAGCATTTT. The rearrangement uses TRBV4-1 and TRBJ1-5, with a tentative D call TRBD1 (6 bases). The CDR3 is 15 residues long. The ends were cut back, 0 bases at V and 6 bases at J, with 12 bases in the middle. Germline assignment: CDR1 MGHRA and CDR2 YSYEKL.

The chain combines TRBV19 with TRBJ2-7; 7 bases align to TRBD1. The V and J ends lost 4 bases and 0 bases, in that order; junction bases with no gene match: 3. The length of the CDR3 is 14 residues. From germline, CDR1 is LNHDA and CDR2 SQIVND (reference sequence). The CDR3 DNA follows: TGTGCCAGTAGTAGGGACAGAGTCTCCTACGAGCAGTACTTC. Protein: CASSRDRVSYEQYF.

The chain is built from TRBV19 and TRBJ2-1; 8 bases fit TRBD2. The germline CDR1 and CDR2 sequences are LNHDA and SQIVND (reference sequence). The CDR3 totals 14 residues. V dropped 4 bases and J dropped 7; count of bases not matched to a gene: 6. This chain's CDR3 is CASSRGTRRNEQFF. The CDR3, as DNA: TGTGCCAGTAGTAGGGGGACTAGGAGGAATGAGCAGTTCTTC.

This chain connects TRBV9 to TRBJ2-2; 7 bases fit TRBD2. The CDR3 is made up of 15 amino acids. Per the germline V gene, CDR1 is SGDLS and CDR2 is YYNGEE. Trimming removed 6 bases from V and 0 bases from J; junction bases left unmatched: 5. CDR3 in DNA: TGTGCCAGCACCTGGGGGGGACCGAACACCGGGGAGCTGTTTTTT. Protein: CASTWGGPNTGELFF.

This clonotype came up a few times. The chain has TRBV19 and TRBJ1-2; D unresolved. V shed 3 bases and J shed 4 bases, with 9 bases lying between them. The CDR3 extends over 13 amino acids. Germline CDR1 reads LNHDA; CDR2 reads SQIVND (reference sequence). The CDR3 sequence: CASSINGFYGYTF. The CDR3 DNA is TGTGCCAGTAGTATTAATGGGTTCTATGGCTACACCTTC.

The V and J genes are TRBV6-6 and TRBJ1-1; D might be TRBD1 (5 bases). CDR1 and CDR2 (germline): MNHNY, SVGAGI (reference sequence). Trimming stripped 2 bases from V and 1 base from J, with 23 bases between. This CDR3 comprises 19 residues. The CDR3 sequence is CASSYGSTYGRGENTEAFF. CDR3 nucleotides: TGTGCCAGCAGTTACGGATCTACGTATGGGAGAGGGGAGAACACTGAAGCTTTCTTT.

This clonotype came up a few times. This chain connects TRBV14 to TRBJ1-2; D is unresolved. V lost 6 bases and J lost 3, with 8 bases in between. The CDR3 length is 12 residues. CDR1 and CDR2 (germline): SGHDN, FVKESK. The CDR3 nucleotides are TGTGCCAGCAGAGTACAGTACTATGGCTACACCTTC. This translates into CASRVQYYGYTF. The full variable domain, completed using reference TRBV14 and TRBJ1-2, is EAGVTQFPSHSVIEKGQTVTLRCDPISGHDNLYWYRRVMGKEIKFLLHFVKESKQDESGMPNNRFLAERTGGTYSTLKVQPAELEDSGVYFCASRVQYYGYTFGSGTRLTVV.

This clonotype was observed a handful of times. The CDR3 sequence: CASSYHVEAFF. The CDR3 DNA reads TGTGCCAGCAGTTATCATGTTGAAGCTTTCTTT. This sequence joins TRBV6-6 and TRBJ1-1, with unresolved D. Germline V CDR1 and CDR2: MNHNY, SVGAGI (reference sequence). V was trimmed by 3 bases and J by 7 bases, leaving 6 bases between them. CDR3 size: 11 residues.

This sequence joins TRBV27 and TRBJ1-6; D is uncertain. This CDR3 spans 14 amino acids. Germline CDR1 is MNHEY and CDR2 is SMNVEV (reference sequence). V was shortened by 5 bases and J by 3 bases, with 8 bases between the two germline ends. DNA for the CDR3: TGTGCCAGCAGTAAGGCAGGCTATAATTCACCCCTCCACTTT. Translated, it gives CASSKAGYNSPLHF.

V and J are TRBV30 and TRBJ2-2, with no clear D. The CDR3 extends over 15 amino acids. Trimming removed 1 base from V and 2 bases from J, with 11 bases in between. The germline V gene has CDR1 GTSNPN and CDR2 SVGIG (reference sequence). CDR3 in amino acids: CAWSGFATNTGELFF. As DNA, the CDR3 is TGTGCCTGGAGTGGGTTTGCCACCAACACCGGGGAGCTGTTTTTT.

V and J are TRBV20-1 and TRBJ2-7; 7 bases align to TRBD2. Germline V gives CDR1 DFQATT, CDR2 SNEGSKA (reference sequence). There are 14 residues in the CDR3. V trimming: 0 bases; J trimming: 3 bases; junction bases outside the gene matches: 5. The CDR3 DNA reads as TGCAGTGCTAGAGATCGCCAGCGGGGCTACGAGCAGTACTTC. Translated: CSARDRQRGYEQYF.

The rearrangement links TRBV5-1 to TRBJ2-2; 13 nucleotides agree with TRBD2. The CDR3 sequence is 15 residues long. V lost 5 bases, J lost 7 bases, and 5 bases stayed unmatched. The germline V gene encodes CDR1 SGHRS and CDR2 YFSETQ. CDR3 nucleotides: TGCGCCAGCAGAGGGACTAGCGGGGCGAACGGGGAGCTGTTTTTT. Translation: CASRGTSGANGELFF.

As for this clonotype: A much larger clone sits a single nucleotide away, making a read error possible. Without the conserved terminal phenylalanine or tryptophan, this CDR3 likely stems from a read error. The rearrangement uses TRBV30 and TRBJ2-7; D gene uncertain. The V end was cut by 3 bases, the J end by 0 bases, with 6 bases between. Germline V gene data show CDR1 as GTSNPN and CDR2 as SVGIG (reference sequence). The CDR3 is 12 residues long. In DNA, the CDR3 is TGTGCCTGGAGGGCAAGCTCCTACGAGCAGTACTCC. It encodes CAWRASSYEQYS.

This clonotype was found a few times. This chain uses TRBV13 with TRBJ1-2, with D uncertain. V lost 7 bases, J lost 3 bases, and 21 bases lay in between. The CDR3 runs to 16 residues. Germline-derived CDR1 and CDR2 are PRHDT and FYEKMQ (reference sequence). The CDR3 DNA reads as TGTGCCAGCACCTTGTCAGACGGAGCCTGGCACTATGGCTACACCTTC. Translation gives CASTLSDGAWHYGYTF.